Each of the 32 T cell receptor beta chains below was sequenced from the same sample in a study of cytomegalovirus exposure and HLA in healthy donors (dated by TCRdb to 2016 to 2017). The receptor library was made with the immunoSEQ multiplex PCR assay. For the multiplex PCR, a mixture combining 60 forward primers for TCR Vbeta segments and 13 reverse primers for TCR Jbeta segments was used. This is the immuneACCESS table as TCRdb keeps it, with only in-frame sequences that have V and J called. A part of the clones is gone; compared with another copy, unresolved V genes explain less than half, and the rest is unexplained. The table for this sample lists around 200,000 clones; about 85% of them were counted only once. Roughly 10% of the sample is in the top ten clones. Material for sequencing was PBMCs. The receptors were gathered from a woman aged 45-65 years in good health and CMV-seropositive.

V is TRBV4-2 and J is TRBJ2-3; 14 bases match TRBD2. V shed 1 base, J shed 4 bases, and the junction held 1 base outside the gene matches. CDR1 and CDR2 (germline): LGHNA, YNFKEQ. CDR3 length: 16 residues. CDR3 DNA sequence: TGTGCCAGCAGCCAAGGACTAGCGGGGGGGCCAGATACGCAGTATTTT. As protein: CASSQGLAGGPDTQYF.

This chain links TRBV27 with TRBJ2-7; D may be TRBD2 (7 bases). The CDR3 sequence is 14 residues long. Trimming cost V 6 bases and J 3 bases, with 15 bases left between them. Per the germline V gene, CDR1 is MNHEY and CDR2 is SMNVEV (reference sequence). The CDR3 sequence: CASRGPGGLYEQYF. The CDR3 DNA sequence: TGTGCCAGCAGAGGTCCGGGGGGCCTCTACGAGCAGTACTTC.

The J gene is TRBJ2-3, the V gene TRBV27, with D maybe TRBD1 (6 bases). The CDR3 is 15 amino acids. CDR1 and CDR2 from the germline V gene are MNHEY and SMNVEV (reference sequence). Between the trimmed V and J ends, which lost 2 bases and 2 bases, there was a span of 11 bases. The CDR3 sequence: CASSLRNRDTDTQYF. CDR3 sequence (DNA): TGTGCCAGCAGTTTAAGGAACAGGGACACAGATACGCAGTATTTT.

This chain joins TRBV30 and TRBJ2-1; 12 bases agree with TRBD2. V lost 0 bases and J lost 0; bases outside the gene matches: 12. The CDR3 has 20 residues. Looked up from germline, CDR1 is GTSNPN and CDR2 is SVGIG (reference sequence). Here the CDR3 reads CAWSVMGASGGGSSYNEQFF. The CDR3 DNA reads as TGTGCCTGGAGTGTAATGGGGGCTAGCGGGGGGGGGAGCTCCTACAATGAGCAGTTCTTC.

In this sample, this clone turned up a few times. This chain connects TRBV4-2 to TRBJ1-1; D ambiguous. V was shortened by 0 bases and J by 7 bases, with 12 bases between the two germline ends. CDR3 length: 14 amino acids. In germline, CDR1 is LGHNA, CDR2 YNFKEQ. CDR3 bases: TGTGCCAGCAGCCAAGATCCCGGGAACTTTGAAGCTTTCTTT. This gives the protein CASSQDPGNFEAFF.

The genes are TRBV7-9 and TRBJ1-1; the D is unclear. Germline CDR1 is SEHNR and CDR2 is FQNEAQ (reference sequence). Trimming took 3 bases from V and 3 from J, leaving 11 bases between them. The CDR3 runs to 14 residues. Here the CDR3 reads CASSFRQADTEAFF. The CDR3 DNA reads as TGTGCCAGCAGCTTCAGACAAGCGGACACTGAAGCTTTCTTT.

This clone was picked up a small number of times. The CDR3 spells CASSLGHNEQFF. In nucleotides, the CDR3 is TGTGCCAGCAGCTTGGGGCACAATGAGCAGTTCTTC. The chain is built from TRBV5-6 and TRBJ2-1; D not certain. This CDR3 region has 12 residues. Trimming took off 0 bases at V and 5 bases at J, with 3 bases between the two ends. Germline V gives CDR1 SGHDT, CDR2 YYEEEE.

V usage is TRBV30 and J usage is TRBJ1-5; no firm D call. The CDR3 has 13 residues. The germline V and J ends were trimmed by 2 bases and 7 bases, with 12 bases remaining between them. The germline V gene has CDR1 GTSNPN and CDR2 SVGIG (reference sequence). The CDR3 DNA reads as TGTGCCTGGAGTCGAGGGCGCGTACAGCCCCAGCATTTT. As protein: CAWSRGRVQPQHF.

This chain joins TRBV29-1 and TRBJ2-1; 7 nucleotides line up with TRBD1. Germline values: CDR1 SQVTM, CDR2 ANQGSEA. The CDR3 length is 15 residues. The ends lost 7 bases at V and 6 bases at J; junction bases unmatched: 15. This CDR3 reads CSAISPGGFGNEQFF. CDR3 DNA: TGCAGCGCAATCTCCCCAGGGGGATTCGGCAATGAGCAGTTCTTC.

The rearrangement uses TRBV5-4 and TRBJ2-5; D might be TRBD1 (6 bases). V was pared by 4 bases and J by 3 bases, with 16 bases between. The CDR3 is 15 amino acids. Germline loops: CDR1 SGHNT, CDR2 YYREEE (reference sequence). CDR3 nucleotides: TGTGCCAGCAGCCTGGGGGCCGGACAGAAAGAGACCCAGTACTTC. Translating it yields CASSLGAGQKETQYF.

Of note for this clone: Other DNA sequences of this sample code for an identical CDR3. This chain joins TRBV2 and TRBJ2-7, with 8 positions matching TRBD2. The trim removed 3 bases at V and 2 bases at J, leaving 6 bases unmatched. The CDR3 extends over 15 amino acids. Germline loops: CDR1 SNHLY, CDR2 FYNNEI. CDR3 sequence reads: CASSDVAGGTYEQYF. The CDR3 DNA reads as TGTGCCAGCAGTGATGTCGCGGGGGGAACCTACGAGCAGTACTTC. The full variable domain, its missing parts supplied by reference TRBV2 and TRBJ2-7, is EPEVTQTPSHQVTQMGQEVILRCVPISNHLYFYWYRQILGQKVEFLVSFYNNEISEKSEIFDDQFSVERPDGSNFTLKIRSTKLEDSAMYFCASSDVAGGTYEQYFGPGTRLTVT.

In its sample, this clone was seen once. The chain combines TRBV4-1 with TRBJ1-5; 7 bases are a match to TRBD1. The germline CDR1 and CDR2 sequences are MGHRA and YSYEKL. After removal of 4 bases from V and 4 bases from J, the junction contained 7 bases not matched to a gene. The CDR3 loop spans 15 amino acids. Written as DNA, the CDR3 is TGCGCCAGCAGCCGCCGCAGGGGGGATAATCAGCCCCAGCATTTT. As protein: CASSRRRGDNQPQHF.

This clone was seen more than once but under ten times. The V and J genes are TRBV6-6 and TRBJ1-3; 10 bases agree with TRBD1. Germline assignment: CDR1 MNHNY and CDR2 SVGAGI (reference sequence). The CDR3 contains 16 residues. The ends lost 6 bases at V and 2 bases at J; junction bases unmatched: 7. The CDR3 nucleotides read TGTGCCAGCAGACTTGCCGGGACAGGGGCTGGAAACACCATATATTTT. Its translation: CASRLAGTGAGNTIYF.

The rearrangement uses TRBV5-4 and TRBJ2-5, with D maybe TRBD2 (6 bases). Germline lookup yields CDR1 SGHNT and CDR2 YYREEE (reference sequence). This CDR3 is 13 amino acids long. Trimming shortened V by 5 bases and J by 4 bases, and 12 bases separated the two germline ends. CDR3 sequence reads: CASRPLGGETQYF. CDR3 nucleotides: TGTGCCAGCAGACCCTTGGGGGGAGAGACCCAGTACTTC.

The rearrangement uses TRBV6-1 and TRBJ1-2; 8 nucleotides match TRBD1. V trimming: 2 bases; J trimming: 0 bases; junction bases outside the gene matches: 5. The CDR3 runs 16 residues. Germline lookup yields CDR1 MNHNS and CDR2 SASEGT. This CDR3 reads CASSEQDRAPNYGYTF. CDR3 DNA: TGTGCCAGCAGTGAACAGGACAGGGCCCCTAACTATGGCTACACCTTC.

This clone was recorded only once. The chain has TRBV2 and TRBJ1-5; TRBD1 is a possible D gene (5 bases). The germline V gene encodes CDR1 SNHLY and CDR2 FYNNEI. The CDR3 contains 14 residues. V was cut by 6 bases and J by 6 bases, with 15 bases left in between. The CDR3 sequence is CASRPRQIAQPQHF. DNA of the CDR3: TGTGCCAGCAGACCCAGACAGATCGCTCAGCCCCAGCATTTT.

The chain couples TRBV5-1 to TRBJ2-5; D might be TRBD1 (6 bases). The closer fit of TRBJ2-7 to the DNA end suggests the J call may be wrong. CDR1 is SGHRS, CDR2 YFSETQ, per germline. The CDR3 is made up of 16 amino acids. DNA of the CDR3: TGCGCCAGCAGCTTGGGTACCCTACAGGGCTCCTACGAGCAGTACTTC. Amino acid sequence: CASSLGTLQGSYEQYF.

The V and J genes are TRBV27 and TRBJ2-3, with 7 bases that match TRBD2. Germline V gives CDR1 MNHEY, CDR2 SMNVEV (reference sequence). The CDR3 covers 15 residues. V lost 3 bases to trimming and J lost 1 base; unmatched junction nucleotides: 4. In nucleotides, the CDR3 is TGTGCCAGCAGTTTCACTAGCGTCGGCACAGATACGCAGTATTTT. Residues: CASSFTSVGTDTQYF.

The genes are TRBV27 and TRBJ2-5, with 9 bases matching TRBD2. This CDR3 is 15 amino acids long. Trimming removed 4 bases from V and 5 bases from J; junction bases left unmatched: 8. Germline CDR1 is MNHEY and CDR2 is SMNVEV (reference sequence). CDR3 DNA: TGTGCCAGCAGTTCGAGCGGGGGGCTCGTCGAGACCCAGTACTTC. Amino acids: CASSSSGGLVETQYF.

This clone was seen a handful of times. J is TRBJ2-7 and V is TRBV7-2; the match to TRBD1 covers 7 bases. Germline V lookup: CDR1 SGHTA, CDR2 FQGNSA. The V segment lost 2 bases and the J segment 3 bases; nucleotides outside the gene matches: 7. The CDR3 runs 15 residues. In DNA, the CDR3 is TGTGCCAGCAGCTTACGGGGACAGCCTTACTACGAGCAGTACTTC. Translating it yields CASSLRGQPYYEQYF. The full variable domain, its missing parts supplied by reference TRBV7-2 and TRBJ2-7, is GAGVSQSPSNKVTEKGKDVELRCDPISGHTALYWYRQSLGQGLEFLIYFQGNSAPDKSGLPSDRFSAERTGGSVSTLTIQRTQQEDSAVYLCASSLRGQPYYEQYFGPGTRLTVT.

The gene calls are TRBV19 and TRBJ1-3; D is uncertain. From germline, CDR1 is LNHDA and CDR2 SQIVND (reference sequence). The CDR3 extends over 16 amino acids. With 2 bases removed from V and 1 base from J, the gap between germline ends came to 12 bases. The CDR3 DNA is TGTGCCAGTAGTATAACCCCAGGTAGATCTGGAAACACCATATATTTT. As protein: CASSITPGRSGNTIYF. The full variable domain, in which reference TRBV19 and TRBJ1-3 provide the parts outside the CDR3, is DGGITQSPKYLFRKEGQNVTLSCEQNLNHDAMYWYRQDPGQGLRLIYYSQIVNDFQKGDIAEGYSVSREKKESFPLTVTSAQKNPTAFYLCASSITPGRSGNTIYFGEGSWLTVV.

This clone was seen only once. V and J are TRBV4-1 and TRBJ2-1, with 7 bases identical to TRBD1. This CDR3 has 16 amino acids. From germline, CDR1 is MGHRA and CDR2 YSYEKL. Trimming took 1 base from V and 6 from J; bases not matched to a gene: 9. CDR3 coding DNA: TGCGCCAGCAGCCAAGCCCCTAGCTCAGGGGGCAATGAGCAGTTCTTC. Its translation: CASSQAPSSGGNEQFF.

This clone was recorded a few times. CDR3 nucleotides: TGTGCCAGCAGCTCCCGCGGGGCAATTGGAAACAATGAGCAGTTCTTC. The encoded protein is CASSSRGAIGNNEQFF. The chain recombines TRBV7-9 with TRBJ2-1; possibly TRBD2 for D (6 bases). Germline V gene data show CDR1 as SEHNR and CDR2 as FQNEAQ (reference sequence). The CDR3 has 16 residues. Trimming shortened V by 4 bases and J by 5 bases, and 18 bases separated the two germline ends.

The chain couples TRBV4-1 to TRBJ2-7; 7 nucleotides match TRBD1. The germline gives CDR1 MGHRA, CDR2 YSYEKL. This CDR3 contains 14 residues. Trimming removed 2 bases from V and 0 bases from J; junction bases left unmatched: 1. CDR3 nucleotides: TGCGCCAGCAGCCAATCAGGGGGCTCCTACGAGCAGTACTTC. Protein: CASSQSGGSYEQYF.

This clone was seen just once. This sequence joins TRBV7-9 and TRBJ2-7, with 9 bases lining up with TRBD1. Germline V gene sequence: CDR1 SEHNR, CDR2 FQNEAQ (reference sequence). This CDR3 spans 14 amino acids. V was clipped by 4 bases and J by 3 bases; unmatched bases: 4. CDR3 nucleotides: TGTGCCAGCAGCTCGGGACAGGGTTTCTACGAGCAGTACTTC. The encoded protein is CASSSGQGFYEQYF.

The chain joins TRBV29-1 to TRBJ1-2, with TRBD1 matching 7 bases. Germline V gene lookup returns CDR1 SQVTM and CDR2 ANQGSEA. V dropped 6 bases and J dropped 6; count of bases not matched to a gene: 10. The CDR3 sequence is 13 residues long. The CDR3 spells CSVATTGFNGYTF. The CDR3 nucleotides are TGCAGCGTCGCAACGACAGGGTTTAATGGCTACACCTTC.

The chain recombines TRBV25-1 with TRBJ1-1; 7 positions match TRBD1. After removal of 6 bases from V and 3 bases from J, the junction contained 7 bases not matched to a gene. In germline, CDR1 is MGHDK, CDR2 SYGVNS. CDR3 length: 14 residues. Here the CDR3 DNA reads TGTGCCAGCAGGGGGGGACAGCTCCACACTGAAGCTTTCTTT. Translated, it gives CASRGGQLHTEAFF.

The chain uses TRBV10-3 and TRBJ2-7; TRBD1 matches at 9 bases. Germline lookup yields CDR1 ENHRY and CDR2 SYGVKD. V lost 6 bases to trimming and J lost 7 bases; unmatched junction nucleotides: 7. The CDR3 loop spans 13 amino acids. As DNA, the CDR3 is TGTGCCATCAGCCTACAGGGGGCGAGGGAGCAGTACTTC. Translation: CAISLQGAREQYF.

The J gene is TRBJ2-7, the V gene TRBV11-2; D gene unclear. The CDR3 length is 12 residues. The V end was cut by 5 bases, the J end by 2 bases, with 7 bases between. Germline CDR1 and CDR2: SGHAT and FQNNGV. The CDR3 is CASSPSPYEQYF. The CDR3 DNA follows: TGTGCCAGCAGCCCCAGTCCCTACGAGCAGTACTTC.

The chain recombines TRBV15 with TRBJ1-3, with a tentative D call TRBD1 (6 bases). The germline V gene has CDR1 LNHNV and CDR2 YYDKDF (reference sequence). The CDR3 has 14 residues. The V and J ends lost 5 bases and 0 bases respectively, with 8 bases between them. This CDR3 reads CATSGQYSGNTIYF. The DNA of the CDR3 is TGTGCCACCAGCGGACAGTACTCTGGAAACACCATATATTTT.

The chain is built from TRBV12-5 and TRBJ2-1; possible D gene TRBD1, 5 bases. The CDR3 is made up of 14 amino acids. Between the trimmed V and J ends, which lost 1 base and 6 bases, there was a span of 10 bases. The germline gives CDR1 LGHNT, CDR2 FRNRAP. The CDR3 sequence: CASGLATGSNEQFF. The CDR3 nucleotides are TGTGCTAGTGGTTTGGCCACAGGTAGCAATGAGCAGTTCTTC.

The genes are TRBV11-3 and TRBJ1-5, with D possibly being TRBD1 (5 bases). The ends were cut back, 1 base at V and 0 bases at J, with 16 bases in the middle. Germline assignment: CDR1 SGHNT and CDR2 YENEEA. The CDR3 is 18 residues long. The CDR3 region is CASSLVLGASYSNQPQHF. As DNA, the CDR3 is TGTGCCAGCAGCTTAGTCCTAGGGGCGAGTTATAGCAATCAGCCCCAGCATTTT.